These 25 T cell receptor beta chains were all obtained from the same sample, sequenced in a study of patients and donors after allogeneic stem cell transplantation. Each CDR3 protein gets one entry after TCRdb re-called the RT-PCR reads with MiXCR. The sample shows 150,000 or so distinct CDR3 sequences, approximately 25% of them seen only once. The sequencing sample was made of blood, either unsorted or a sorted T cell fraction (not recorded which). The receptors stem from a human donor who was either an allogeneic HSCT recipient or a stem cell or donor lymphocyte infusion donor (not recorded which). It is not recorded whose cells these are; they may come from a transplant donor.

This clonotype was observed a handful of times. V is TRBV11-2 and J is TRBJ1-2, with D perhaps TRBD1 (5 bases). This CDR3 spans 15 amino acids. Germline loops: CDR1 SGHAT, CDR2 FQNNGV. Deletions cut 6 bases from V and 4 bases from J, with 18 bases between. CDR3 DNA: TGTGCCAGCAGGGACAATTATAAAGGCCCCTATGGCTACACCTTC. This translates into CASRDNYKGPYGYTF.

J is TRBJ2-1 and V is TRBV21-1. TRBV21-1 is listed as a pseudogene. The CDR3 has 17 amino acids. CDR3 amino acids: CASSAKNASFTYNEQFF. CDR3 bases: TGTGCCAGCAGCGCAAAAAATGCCTCATTTACCTACAATGAGCAGTTCTTC.

This clonotype was observed a few times. The chain employs TRBV7-2 and TRBJ2-3, with D perhaps TRBD2 (6 bases). CDR3 size: 17 residues. The V end lost 6 bases, the J end lost 0 bases, and 19 bases lay between the germline ends. The germline V gene encodes CDR1 SGHTA and CDR2 FQGNSA. The CDR3 DNA reads as TGTGCCAGCAGTCAACGAGGAGCGGGCTACAGCACAGATACGCAGTATTTT. Translating gives CASSQRGAGYSTDTQYF.

This rearrangement joins TRBV6-2 or TRBV6-3 to TRBJ2-7; no definite D call. V dropped 6 bases and J dropped 4 bases, with 10 bases sitting between them. Germline V gene lookup returns CDR1 MNHEY and CDR2 SVGEGT. The CDR3 contains 12 residues. The CDR3 DNA sequence: TGTGCCAGCAGAACTACAGAGTACGAGCAGTACTTC. Protein product: CASRTTEYEQYF.

V is TRBV7-7 and J is TRBJ2-1; D is uncertain. Germline lookup yields CDR1 SSHAT and CDR2 FNYEAQ (reference sequence). This CDR3 comprises 13 residues. With 1 base removed from V and 7 bases from J, the gap between germline ends came to 8 bases. The CDR3 sequence is CASSLGDGNEQFF. DNA of the CDR3: TGTGCCAGCAGCTTAGGCGATGGTAATGAGCAGTTCTTC.

The chain recombines TRBV5-1 with TRBJ1-6; D uncertain. CDR1 SGHRS and CDR2 YFSETQ come from the germline V gene. V lost 2 bases and J lost 6, with 9 bases in between. The CDR3 consists of 14 residues. The CDR3: CASSFNGANSPLHF. In nucleotides, the CDR3 is TGCGCCAGCAGCTTTAACGGAGCTAATTCACCCCTCCACTTT.

At least ten counts were recorded for this clonotype. In DNA form, the CDR3 reads TGCGCCAGCAGCTGGACAGGGTCGGCTGAAAAACTGTTTTTT. This encodes CASSWTGSAEKLFF. The chain carries TRBV5-1 and TRBJ1-4; 8 nucleotides line up with TRBD1. V trimming: 3 bases; J trimming: 7 bases; junction bases outside the gene matches: 5. The CDR3 has 14 amino acids. CDR1 is SGHRS, CDR2 YFSETQ, per germline.

This sequence joins TRBV12-3 or TRBV12-4 and TRBJ2-7; 7 positions match TRBD1. V lost 2 bases to trimming and J lost 4 bases; unmatched junction nucleotides: 8. This CDR3 is 15 amino acids long. The CDR3 DNA sequence: TGTGCCAGCAGTTTATTCTCGCAGGGGGAGTACGAGCAGTACTTC. This translates into CASSLFSQGEYEQYF.

The V gene is TRBV5-1, the J gene TRBJ1-4, with TRBD1 identical over 10 bases. V shed 3 bases and J 6 bases; nucleotides not matched to a gene: 5. Germline lookup yields CDR1 SGHRS and CDR2 YFSETQ. This CDR3 is built from 15 residues. The CDR3 protein is CASSSAGTGDEKLFF. The CDR3 bases are TGCGCCAGCAGCTCCGCCGGGACAGGGGATGAAAAACTGTTTTTT. The whole variable domain, filled in from reference TRBV5-1 and TRBJ1-4, reads KAGVTQTPRYLIKTRGQQVTLSCSPISGHRSVSWYQQTPGQGLQFLFEYFSETQRNKGNFPGRFSGRQFSNSRSEMNVSTLELGDSALYLCASSSAGTGDEKLFFGSGTQLSVL.

The chain carries TRBV4-1 and TRBJ2-2; 7 nucleotides agree with TRBD1. V lost 4 bases, J lost 6 bases, and 2 bases stayed unmatched. Germline CDR1 and CDR2: MGHRA and YSYEKL. CDR3 length: 13 amino acids. Here the CDR3 DNA reads TGCGCCAGCAGCCGGGGGACAGCCGGGGAGCTGTTTTTT. As protein: CASSRGTAGELFF.

This clonotype was detected ten times or more. The chain joins TRBV3-1 to TRBJ1-6; no clear D. V lost 1 base, J lost 10 bases, and 5 bases lay in between. CDR1 is LGHDT and CDR2 is YNNKEL in the germline V gene (reference sequence). The CDR3 consists of 12 residues. CDR3 loop: CASSQGRSPLHF. CDR3 DNA sequence: TGTGCCAGCAGCCAAGGGAGATCACCCCTCCACTTT.

The chain has TRBV12-3 or TRBV12-4 and TRBJ2-1; maybe TRBD2 (6 bases). The CDR3 totals 15 residues. V was cut by 4 bases and J by 8 bases, with 18 bases left in between. CDR3 amino acids: CASSSPRGKEDEQFF. CDR3 bases: TGTGCCAGCAGTTCCCCCCGGGGGAAAGAGGATGAGCAGTTCTTC.

J is TRBJ2-2 and V is TRBV5-1; 8 nucleotides line up with TRBD2. The CDR3 extends over 15 amino acids. The V and J ends lost 2 bases and 0 bases, in that order; junction bases with no gene match: 0. Germline V lookup: CDR1 SGHRS, CDR2 YFSETQ. The CDR3 bases are TGCGCCAGCAGCTTTAGCGGGGCGAACACCGGGGAGCTGTTTTTT. Its protein is CASSFSGANTGELFF.

The rearrangement uses TRBV7-6 and TRBJ2-3; no clear D. The CDR3 consists of 16 residues. Trimming took 3 bases from V and 1 from J, leaving 14 bases between them. Per the germline V gene, CDR1 is SGHVS and CDR2 is FNYEAQ. In DNA, the CDR3 is TGTGCCAGCAGCTTCGATCCCGGAATCCGCACAGATACGCAGTATTTT. As protein: CASSFDPGIRTDTQYF.

The rearrangement joins TRBV5-1 to TRBJ2-1; TRBD1 might be the D (6 bases). The CDR3 runs to 15 residues. CDR1 and CDR2 from the germline V gene are SGHRS and YFSETQ. Trimming stripped 1 base from V and 4 bases from J, with 12 bases between. The chain's CDR3 is CASSLPGAAYNEQFF. CDR3 sequence (DNA): TGCGCCAGCAGCTTGCCAGGGGCAGCGTACAATGAGCAGTTCTTC.

This chain joins TRBV5-5 and TRBJ1-3, with D uncertain. Trimming shortened V by 1 base and J by 7 bases, and 12 bases separated the two germline ends. The CDR3 is 14 residues long. In germline, CDR1 is SGHKS, CDR2 YYEKEE (reference sequence). The CDR3 nucleotides read TGTGCCAGCAGCTTGCGTTCGAACGGGAACACCATATATTTT. It yields the protein CASSLRSNGNTIYF.

This clonotype occurred a few times. The V call is TRBV20-1, the J call TRBJ1-4, with D unclear. V lost 3 bases to trimming and J lost 5 bases, with 10 bases between them. The CDR3 has 13 amino acids. CDR1 and CDR2 (germline): DFQATT, SNEGSKA (reference sequence). CDR3 in DNA: TGCAGTGCTAGGGACGGCCCGAATGAAAAACTGTTTTTT. As protein: CSARDGPNEKLFF.

This clonotype was observed many times. The DNA of the CDR3 is TGTGCCAGCAGTCTCTTCGATTCACCCCTCCACTTT. Its translation is CASSLFDSPLHF. The chain uses TRBV12-3 or TRBV12-4 and TRBJ1-6; no clear D. The length of the CDR3 is 12 residues. The ends were cut back, 5 bases at V and 8 bases at J, with 7 bases in the middle.

This clonotype was detected only a few times. The rearrangement links TRBV4-1 to TRBJ1-1; a weak D match, TRBD1 (6 bases). This CDR3 contains 16 residues. From germline, CDR1 is MGHRA and CDR2 YSYEKL. The V end was cut by 4 bases, the J end by 0 bases, with 15 bases between. The DNA for the CDR3 is TGCGCCAGCAGCCCAGGACAGTGGCCAGTGAACACTGAAGCTTTCTTT. This sequence encodes CASSPGQWPVNTEAFF.

The gene calls are TRBV20-1 and TRBJ2-7; TRBD1 might be the D (5 bases). Germline CDR1 is DFQATT and CDR2 is SNEGSKA (reference sequence). This CDR3 spans 15 amino acids. V was cut by 0 bases and J by 0 bases, with 12 bases left in between. CDR3 region: CSARDVIDSSYEQYF. CDR3 sequence (DNA): TGCAGTGCTAGAGATGTGATAGACAGCTCCTACGAGCAGTACTTC.

This clonotype has just a few counts. The chain has TRBV7-9 and TRBJ1-4; no clear D gene. With 2 bases removed from V and 7 bases from J, the gap between germline ends came to 14 bases. This CDR3 region has 15 residues. Germline V lookup: CDR1 SEHNR, CDR2 FQNEAQ (reference sequence). The DNA of the CDR3 is TGTGCCAGCAGCTTACGACACCTTGGGAGTGAAAAACTGTTTTTT. This translates into CASSLRHLGSEKLFF.

This chain joins TRBV28 and TRBJ2-1; TRBD2 matches 13 bases. The CDR3 has 19 residues. Looked up from germline, CDR1 is MDHEN and CDR2 is SYDVKM. Trimming at V came to 3 bases and at J to 8 bases, leaving 16 bases not matched to a gene. CDR3 nucleotides: TGTGCCAGCAGTTTCCCACCGGGACTAGCGGGACGGTCCGAGGATGAGCAGTTCTTC. Protein: CASSFPPGLAGRSEDEQFF. Combining the CDR3 with reference TRBV28 and TRBJ2-1 gives the whole variable domain DVKVTQSSRYLVKRTGEKVFLECVQDMDHENMFWYRQDPGLGLRLIYFSYDVKMKEKGDIPEGYSVSREKKERFSLILESASTNQTSMYLCASSFPPGLAGRSEDEQFFGPGTRLTVL.

This clonotype occurred many times. The rearrangement joins TRBV12-3 or TRBV12-4 to TRBJ1-4; D ambiguous. The V and J ends lost 4 bases and 4 bases respectively, with 1 base between them. The CDR3 covers 11 residues. The DNA for the CDR3 is TGTGCCAGCAGTTATAATGAAAAACTGTTTTTT. The encoded protein is CASSYNEKLFF.

This clonotype was detected only a few times. V is TRBV29-1 and J is TRBJ1-1, with 9 bases fitting TRBD1. Germline V gives CDR1 SQVTM, CDR2 ANQGSEA. With 5 bases clipped from V and 4 bases from J, the junction kept 8 bases outside the gene matches. This CDR3 comprises 14 residues. CDR3 amino acids: CSVIPGQGFTEAFF. CDR3 DNA: TGCAGCGTTATCCCGGGACAGGGATTCACTGAAGCTTTCTTT.

This clonotype has only a few counts. This chain links TRBV7-2 with TRBJ2-5; D is undetermined. Trimming removed 5 bases from V and 1 base from J, with 11 bases in between. Germline CDR1 and CDR2: SGHTA and FQGNSA. The CDR3 runs 14 residues. The CDR3 reads CASSPDIGQETQYF. CDR3 nucleotide sequence: TGTGCCAGCAGCCCCGATATCGGCCAAGAGACCCAGTACTTC.